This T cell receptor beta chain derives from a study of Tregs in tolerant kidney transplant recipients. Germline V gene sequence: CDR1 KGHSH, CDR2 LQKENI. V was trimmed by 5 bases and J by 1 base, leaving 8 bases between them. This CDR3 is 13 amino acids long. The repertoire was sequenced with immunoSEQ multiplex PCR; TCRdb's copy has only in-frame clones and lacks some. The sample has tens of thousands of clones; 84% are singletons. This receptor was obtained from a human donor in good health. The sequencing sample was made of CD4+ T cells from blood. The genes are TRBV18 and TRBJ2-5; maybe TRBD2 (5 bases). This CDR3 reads CASSRGGQETQYF. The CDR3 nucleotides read TGTGCCAGCTCAAGAGGAGGCCAAGAGACCCAGTACTTC.